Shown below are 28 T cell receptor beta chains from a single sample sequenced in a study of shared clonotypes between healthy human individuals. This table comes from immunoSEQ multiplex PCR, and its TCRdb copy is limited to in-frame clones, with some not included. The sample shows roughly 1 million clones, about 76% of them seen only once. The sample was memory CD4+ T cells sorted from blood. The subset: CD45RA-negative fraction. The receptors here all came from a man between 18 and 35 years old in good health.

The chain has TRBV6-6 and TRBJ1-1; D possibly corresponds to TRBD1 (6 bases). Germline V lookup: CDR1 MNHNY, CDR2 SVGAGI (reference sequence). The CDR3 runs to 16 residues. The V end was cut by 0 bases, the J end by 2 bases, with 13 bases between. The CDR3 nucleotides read TGTGCCAGCAGTTACTCTGGGGGGGCACTTAACACTGAAGCTTTCTTT. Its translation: CASSYSGGALNTEAFF.

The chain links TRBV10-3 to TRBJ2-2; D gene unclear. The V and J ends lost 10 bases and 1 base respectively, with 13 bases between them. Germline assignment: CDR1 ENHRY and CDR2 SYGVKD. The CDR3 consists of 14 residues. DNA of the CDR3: TGTGCCACAACAGAGTCTTTGAACACCGGGGAGCTGTTTTTT. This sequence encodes CATTESLNTGELFF.

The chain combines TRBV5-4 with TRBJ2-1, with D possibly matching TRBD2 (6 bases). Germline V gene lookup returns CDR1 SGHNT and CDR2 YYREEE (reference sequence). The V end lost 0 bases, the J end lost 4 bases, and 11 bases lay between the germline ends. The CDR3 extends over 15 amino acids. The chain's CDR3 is CASSLDSGAYNEQFF. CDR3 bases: TGTGCCAGCAGCTTGGATAGCGGAGCTTACAATGAGCAGTTCTTC.

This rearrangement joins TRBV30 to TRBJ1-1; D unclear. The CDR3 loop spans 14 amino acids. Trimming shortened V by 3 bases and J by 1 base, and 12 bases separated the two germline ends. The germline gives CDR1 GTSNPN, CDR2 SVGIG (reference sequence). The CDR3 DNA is TGTGCCTGGAGCCCTTCTCCCGCGAACACTGAAGCTTTCTTT. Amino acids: CAWSPSPANTEAFF.

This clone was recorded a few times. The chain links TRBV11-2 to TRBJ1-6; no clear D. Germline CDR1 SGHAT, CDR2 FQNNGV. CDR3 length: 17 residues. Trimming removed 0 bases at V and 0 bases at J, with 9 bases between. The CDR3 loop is CASSLDPGSSYNSPLHF. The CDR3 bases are TGTGCCAGCAGCTTAGATCCGGGCTCCTCCTATAATTCACCCCTCCACTTT.

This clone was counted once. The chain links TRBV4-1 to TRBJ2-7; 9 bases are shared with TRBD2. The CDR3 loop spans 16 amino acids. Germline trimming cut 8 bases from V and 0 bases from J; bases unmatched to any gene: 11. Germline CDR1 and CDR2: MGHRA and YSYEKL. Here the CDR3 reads CASRLGSAGGSYEQYF. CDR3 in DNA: TGCGCCAGCCGCCTTGGGTCAGCGGGGGGCTCCTACGAGCAGTACTTC.

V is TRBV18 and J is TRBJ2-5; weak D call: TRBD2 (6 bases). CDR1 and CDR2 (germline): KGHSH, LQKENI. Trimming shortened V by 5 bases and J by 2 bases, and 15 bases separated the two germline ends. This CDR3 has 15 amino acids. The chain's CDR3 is CASSSGVAGQETQYF. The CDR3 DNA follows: TGTGCCAGCTCATCGGGGGTCGCCGGGCAAGAGACCCAGTACTTC.

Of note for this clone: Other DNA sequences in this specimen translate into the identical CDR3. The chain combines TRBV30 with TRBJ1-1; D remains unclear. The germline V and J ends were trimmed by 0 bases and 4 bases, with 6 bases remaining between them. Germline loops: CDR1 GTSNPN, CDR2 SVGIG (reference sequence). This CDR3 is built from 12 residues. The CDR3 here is CAWSVRGTEAFF. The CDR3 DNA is TGTGCCTGGAGTGTACGGGGCACTGAAGCTTTCTTT. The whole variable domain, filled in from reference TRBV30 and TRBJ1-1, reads SQTIHQWPATLVQPVGSPLSLECTVEGTSNPNLYWYRQAAGRGLQLLFYSVGIGQISSEVPQNLSASRPQDRQFILSSKKLLLSDSGFYLCAWSVRGTEAFFGQGTRLTVV.

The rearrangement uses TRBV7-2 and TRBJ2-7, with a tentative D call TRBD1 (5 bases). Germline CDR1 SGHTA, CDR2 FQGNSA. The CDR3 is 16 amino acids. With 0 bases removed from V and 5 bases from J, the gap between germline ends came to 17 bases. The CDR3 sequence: CASSLAPGRVVNEQYF. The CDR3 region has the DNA TGTGCCAGCAGCTTAGCCCCTGGCAGGGTAGTCAACGAGCAGTACTTC.

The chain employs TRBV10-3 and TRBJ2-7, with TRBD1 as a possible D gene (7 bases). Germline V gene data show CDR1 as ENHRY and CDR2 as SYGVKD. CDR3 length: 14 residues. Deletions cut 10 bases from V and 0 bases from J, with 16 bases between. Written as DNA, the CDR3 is TGTGCCACGACGGGGGCAGGGGGCTCCTACGAGCAGTACTTC. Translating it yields CATTGAGGSYEQYF.

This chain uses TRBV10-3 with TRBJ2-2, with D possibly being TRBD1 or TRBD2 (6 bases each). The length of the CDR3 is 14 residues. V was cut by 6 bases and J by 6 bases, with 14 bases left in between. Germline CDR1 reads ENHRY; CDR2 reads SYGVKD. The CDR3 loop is CAISFQGRSGELFF. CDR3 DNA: TGTGCCATCAGCTTCCAGGGGAGGTCCGGGGAGCTGTTTTTT.

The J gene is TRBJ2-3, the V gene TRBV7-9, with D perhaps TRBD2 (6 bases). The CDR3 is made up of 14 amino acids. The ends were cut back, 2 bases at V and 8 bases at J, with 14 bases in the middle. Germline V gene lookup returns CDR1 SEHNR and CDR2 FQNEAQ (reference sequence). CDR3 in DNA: TGTGCCAGCAGCTTATTGGAGGGCCGAACTACGCAGTATTTT. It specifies CASSLLEGRTTQYF.

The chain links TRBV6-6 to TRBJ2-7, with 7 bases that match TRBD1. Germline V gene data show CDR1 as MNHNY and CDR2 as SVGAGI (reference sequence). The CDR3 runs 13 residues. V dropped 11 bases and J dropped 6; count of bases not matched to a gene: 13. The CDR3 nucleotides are TGTGCCGCTAAGATACAGGGGTCTGGCGAGCAGTACTTC. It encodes CAAKIQGSGEQYF.

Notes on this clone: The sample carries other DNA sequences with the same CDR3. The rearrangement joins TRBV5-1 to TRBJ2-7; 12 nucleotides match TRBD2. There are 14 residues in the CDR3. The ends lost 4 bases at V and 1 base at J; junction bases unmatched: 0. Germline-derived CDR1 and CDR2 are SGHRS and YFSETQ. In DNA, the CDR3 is TGCGCCAGCAGCACTAGCGGGGGGTCCTACGAGCAGTACTTC. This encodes CASSTSGGSYEQYF.

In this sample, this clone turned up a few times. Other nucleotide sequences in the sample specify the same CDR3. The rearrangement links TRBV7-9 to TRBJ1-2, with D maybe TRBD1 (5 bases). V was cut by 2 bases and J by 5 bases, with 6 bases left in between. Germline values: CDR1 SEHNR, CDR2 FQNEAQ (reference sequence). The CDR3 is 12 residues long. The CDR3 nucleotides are TGTGCCAGCAGCTTATCAGGGTATGGCTACACCTTC. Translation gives CASSLSGYGYTF.

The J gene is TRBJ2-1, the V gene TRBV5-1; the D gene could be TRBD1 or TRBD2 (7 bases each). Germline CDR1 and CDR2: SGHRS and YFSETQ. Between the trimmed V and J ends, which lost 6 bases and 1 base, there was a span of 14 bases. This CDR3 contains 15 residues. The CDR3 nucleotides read TGCGCCAGCACCCAGGGGGGGCAGTCCTACAATGAGCAGTTCTTC. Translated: CASTQGGQSYNEQFF.

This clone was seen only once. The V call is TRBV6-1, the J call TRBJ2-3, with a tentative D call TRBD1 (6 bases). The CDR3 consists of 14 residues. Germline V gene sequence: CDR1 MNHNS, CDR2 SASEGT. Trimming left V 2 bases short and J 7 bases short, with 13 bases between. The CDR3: CASSEKGQRNTQYF. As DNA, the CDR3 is TGTGCCAGCAGTGAAAAGGGACAACGAAATACGCAGTATTTT.

In DNA form, the CDR3 reads TGTGCCAGTAGTAACGAGTTAACCCTACGCCATGGCTACACCTTC. It translates to CASSNELTLRHGYTF. The rearrangement links TRBV19 to TRBJ1-2; D unclear. The CDR3 extends over 15 amino acids. V lost 4 bases and J 6 bases, leaving 18 bases between the germline ends. Germline V gives CDR1 LNHDA, CDR2 SQIVND (reference sequence).

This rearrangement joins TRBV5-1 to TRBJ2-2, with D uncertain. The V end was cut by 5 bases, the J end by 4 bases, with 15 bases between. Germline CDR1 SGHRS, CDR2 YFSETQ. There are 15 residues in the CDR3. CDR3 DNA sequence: TGCGCCAGCAGAAGAACTATAGGGTCCACCGGGGAGCTGTTTTTT. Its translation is CASRRTIGSTGELFF.

CDR3 sequence (DNA): TGTGCCAGCAGCTCTAACGTGGAGACCCAGTACTTC. Translating it yields CASSSNVETQYF. V gene TRBV7-9 combines with J gene TRBJ2-5; D not resolved. The germline V gene has CDR1 SEHNR and CDR2 FQNEAQ (reference sequence). Trimming removed 4 bases from V and 5 bases from J, with 8 bases in between. The CDR3 has 12 residues.

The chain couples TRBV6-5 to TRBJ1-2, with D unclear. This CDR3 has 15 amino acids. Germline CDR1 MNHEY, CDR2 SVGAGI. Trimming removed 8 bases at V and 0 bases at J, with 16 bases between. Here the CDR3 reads CASEGKQLANYGYTF. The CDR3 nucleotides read TGTGCCAGCGAAGGAAAACAGCTTGCTAACTATGGCTACACCTTC.

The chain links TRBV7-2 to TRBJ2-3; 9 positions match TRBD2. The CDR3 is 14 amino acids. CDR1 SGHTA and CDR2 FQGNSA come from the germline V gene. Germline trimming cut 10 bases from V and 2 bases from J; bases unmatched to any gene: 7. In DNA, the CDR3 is TGTGCCACAAAAGCGGGGGGAAACACAGATACGCAGTATTTT. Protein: CATKAGGNTDTQYF.

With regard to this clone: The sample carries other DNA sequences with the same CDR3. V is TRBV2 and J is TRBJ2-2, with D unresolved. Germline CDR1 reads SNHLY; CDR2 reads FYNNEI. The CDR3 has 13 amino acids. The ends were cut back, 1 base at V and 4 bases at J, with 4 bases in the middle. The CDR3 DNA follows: TGTGCCAGCAGTGAAGTTGGCACCGGGGAGCTGTTTTTT. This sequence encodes CASSEVGTGELFF.

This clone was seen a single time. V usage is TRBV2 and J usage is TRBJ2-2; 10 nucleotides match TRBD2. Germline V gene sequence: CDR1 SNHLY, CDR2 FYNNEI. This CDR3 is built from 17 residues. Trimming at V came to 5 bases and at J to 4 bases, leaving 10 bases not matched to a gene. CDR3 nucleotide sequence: TGTGCCAGCAGTAAATCGCTAGCGGGAGTTGGCACCGGGGAGCTGTTTTTT. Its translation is CASSKSLAGVGTGELFF.

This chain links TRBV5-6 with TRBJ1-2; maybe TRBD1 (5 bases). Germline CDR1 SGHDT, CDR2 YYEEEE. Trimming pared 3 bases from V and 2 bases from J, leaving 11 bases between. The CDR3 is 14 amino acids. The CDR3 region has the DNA TGTGCCAGCAGCTCCGTTGGGGGGAACTATGGCTACACCTTC. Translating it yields CASSSVGGNYGYTF.

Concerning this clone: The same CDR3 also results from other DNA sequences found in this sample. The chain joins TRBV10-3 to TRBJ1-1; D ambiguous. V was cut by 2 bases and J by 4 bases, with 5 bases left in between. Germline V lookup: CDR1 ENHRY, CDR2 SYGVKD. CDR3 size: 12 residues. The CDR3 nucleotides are TGTGCCATCAGTGAGGTCGGCACTGAAGCTTTCTTT. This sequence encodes CAISEVGTEAFF.

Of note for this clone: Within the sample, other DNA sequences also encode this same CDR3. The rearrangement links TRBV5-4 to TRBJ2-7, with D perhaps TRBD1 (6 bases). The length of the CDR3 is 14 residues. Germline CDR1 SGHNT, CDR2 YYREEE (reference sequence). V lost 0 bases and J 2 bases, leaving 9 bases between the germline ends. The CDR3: CASSLGGGPYEQYF. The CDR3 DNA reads TGTGCCAGCAGCTTGGGTGGGGGCCCCTACGAGCAGTACTTC.

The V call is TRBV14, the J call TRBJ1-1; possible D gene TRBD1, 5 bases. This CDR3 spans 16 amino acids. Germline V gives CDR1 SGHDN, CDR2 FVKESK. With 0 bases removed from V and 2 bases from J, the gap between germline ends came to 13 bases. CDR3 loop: CASSQDKGQVNTEAFF. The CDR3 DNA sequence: TGTGCCAGCAGCCAAGATAAGGGGCAAGTTAACACTGAAGCTTTCTTT.